The 22 T cell receptor beta chains below all came from one sample that was sequenced in a study of CD8+ T cells in alopecia areata. Following RNA extraction, reverse transcription yielded cDNA that acted as the sequencing template. Sequencing used immunoSEQ multiplex PCR; TCRdb keeps in-frame clones, though not all of them. Of around 100,000 clones in the sample, approximately 54% are singletons; the top ten hold roughly an eighth. Treatment specified: oral pan-JAK inhibitor, 5-10 mg twice daily. The input for sequencing was CD8+ T cells sorted from blood, taken at week 24, from a patient treated with tofacitinib. All receptors derive from a human donor with alopecia areata.

V and J are TRBV6-6 and TRBJ2-7; 7 positions match TRBD1. Losses at the gene ends were 4 bases for V and 3 bases for J; bases not matched to a gene: 3. Germline-derived CDR1 and CDR2 are MNHNY and SVGAGI (reference sequence). The CDR3 loop spans 13 amino acids. The CDR3 DNA reads TGTGCCAGCAGTTCATACAGGGGCTACGAGCAGTACTTC. This sequence encodes CASSSYRGYEQYF.

The V gene is TRBV9, the J gene TRBJ2-7, with D maybe TRBD1 (6 bases). The CDR3 is 12 residues long. The V end lost 3 bases, the J end lost 8 bases, and 12 bases lay between the germline ends. CDR1 and CDR2 (germline): SGDLS, YYNGEE. As DNA, the CDR3 is TGTGCCAGCAGCGCTGGGGGCGGGCAGCAGTACTTC. Translating gives CASSAGGGQQYF.

This clone was seen a single time. The rearrangement links TRBV15 to TRBJ1-6; D call uncertain. Germline assignment: CDR1 LNHNV and CDR2 YYDKDF (reference sequence). The CDR3 loop spans 16 amino acids. The germline V and J ends were trimmed by 5 bases and 2 bases, with 13 bases remaining between them. The CDR3: CATSPTRQPYNSPLHF. The CDR3 DNA reads TGTGCCACCAGCCCTACCCGACAACCCTATAATTCACCCCTCCACTTT.

This sequence joins TRBV7-9 and TRBJ2-5, with D perhaps TRBD2 (6 bases). The CDR3 is 15 amino acids. Trimming cost V 0 bases and J 4 bases, with 12 bases left between them. Per the germline V gene, CDR1 is SEHNR and CDR2 is FQNEAQ (reference sequence). The CDR3 DNA is TGTGCCAGCAGCTTAGCATCAGGAGGGAGAGAGACCCAGTACTTC. As protein: CASSLASGGRETQYF.

The chain links TRBV27 to TRBJ2-7; D tentatively reads TRBD1 or TRBD2 (5 bases each). The germline CDR1 and CDR2 sequences are MNHEY and SMNVEV (reference sequence). Trimming took off 3 bases at V and 5 bases at J, with 20 bases between the two ends. The CDR3 loop spans 16 amino acids. The chain's CDR3 is CASSFSGNPGDHEQYF. The CDR3 DNA follows: TGTGCCAGCAGTTTCAGTGGAAACCCTGGGGACCACGAGCAGTACTTC.

The chain joins TRBV13 to TRBJ2-7; D is perhaps TRBD1 or TRBD2 (6 bases each). Per the germline V gene, CDR1 is PRHDT and CDR2 is FYEKMQ (reference sequence). The germline V and J ends were trimmed by 3 bases and 3 bases, with 18 bases remaining between them. CDR3 length: 16 residues. The CDR3 here is CASSFVGGASYYEQYF. The CDR3 nucleotides read TGTGCCAGCAGCTTCGTCGGGGGCGCTTCCTACTACGAGCAGTACTTC.

This rearrangement joins TRBV7-9 to TRBJ2-5; D remains ambiguous. Germline lookup yields CDR1 SEHNR and CDR2 FQNEAQ (reference sequence). The V end was cut by 4 bases, the J end by 5 bases, with 5 bases between. The CDR3 has 11 residues. The CDR3 region is CASSSRETQYF. The CDR3 nucleotides are TGTGCCAGCAGCTCCCGGGAGACCCAGTACTTC.

The chain has TRBV5-1 and TRBJ2-5, with D tentatively TRBD1 (5 bases). V dropped 2 bases and J dropped 0 bases, with 8 bases sitting between them. Germline CDR1 reads SGHRS; CDR2 reads YFSETQ. CDR3 length equals 14 residues. CDR3 bases: TGCGCCAGCAGCTTCGGACACGACCAAGAGACCCAGTACTTC. It specifies CASSFGHDQETQYF.

The chain has TRBV5-1 and TRBJ1-1; maybe TRBD1 (6 bases). Germline V lookup: CDR1 SGHRS, CDR2 YFSETQ. The CDR3 covers 15 residues. Between the trimmed V and J ends, which lost 0 bases and 0 bases, there was a span of 9 bases. This chain's CDR3 is CASSLARQVNTEAFF. The CDR3, as DNA: TGCGCCAGCAGCTTGGCGAGACAGGTGAACACTGAAGCTTTCTTT.

This chain links TRBV13 with TRBJ2-2; possibly TRBD2 for D (6 bases). Germline CDR1 is PRHDT and CDR2 is FYEKMQ (reference sequence). Trimming pared 2 bases from V and 8 bases from J, leaving 12 bases between. The CDR3 length is 14 residues. The CDR3 DNA reads as TGTGCCAGCAGCTTACTCCAGGGAGGAGGGGAGCTGTTTTTT. Its protein product is CASSLLQGGGELFF.

In regard to this clone: A read error may produce the germline difference seen at one junction end. Other DNA sequences from this sample encode an identical CDR3 as well. The chain carries TRBV30 and TRBJ1-1, with a possible D match to TRBD1 (5 bases). The CDR3 is 14 amino acids. CDR1 is GTSNPN, CDR2 SVGIG, per germline (reference sequence). This chain's CDR3 is CAWSVGVADTEAFF. Here the CDR3 DNA reads TGTGCCTGGAGTGTAGGAGTGGCGGACACTGAAGCTTTCTTC. Together with reference TRBV30 and TRBJ1-1, the CDR3 gives the full variable domain: SQTIHQWPATLVQPVGSPLSLECTVEGTSNPNLYWYRQAAGRGLQLLFYSVGIGQISSEVPQNLSASRPQDRQFILSSKKLLLSDSGFYLCAWSVGVADTEAFFGQGTRLTVV.

The chain is built from TRBV27 and TRBJ1-1, with a possible D match to TRBD1 (6 bases). This CDR3 comprises 14 residues. V was cut by 5 bases and J by 1 base, with 11 bases left in between. Per the germline V gene, CDR1 is MNHEY and CDR2 is SMNVEV (reference sequence). CDR3 sequence (DNA): TGTGCCAGCAGTCTACGGGACAAGAACACTGAAGCTTTCTTT. This codes for CASSLRDKNTEAFF.

The genes are TRBV15 and TRBJ2-1, with D uncertain. Trimming took off 1 base at V and 8 bases at J, with 12 bases between the two ends. Germline V gene sequence: CDR1 LNHNV, CDR2 YYDKDF (reference sequence). CDR3 length: 14 amino acids. CDR3 residues: CATSRGYSEDEQFF. CDR3 DNA: TGTGCCACCAGCAGAGGGTATTCAGAGGATGAGCAGTTCTTC.

This clone was seen a few times. V is TRBV11-2 and J is TRBJ2-6; 7 positions agree with TRBD1. CDR1 is SGHAT, CDR2 FQNNGV, per germline. The CDR3 sequence is 17 residues long. The V and J ends lost 1 base and 2 bases, in that order; junction bases with no gene match: 5. The CDR3 reads CASSLASQGAGANVLTF. CDR3 nucleotides: TGTGCCAGCAGCTTAGCCTCGCAGGGGGCTGGGGCCAACGTCCTGACTTTC.

The chain carries TRBV7-3 and TRBJ1-1; D call uncertain. The CDR3 runs 13 residues. The V and J ends lost 2 bases and 8 bases respectively, with 12 bases between them. Germline-derived CDR1 and CDR2 are SGHTA and FQGTGA. CDR3 residues: CASSLGGRGEAFF. In DNA, the CDR3 is TGTGCCAGCAGCTTAGGCGGACGAGGAGAAGCTTTCTTT.

This clone was counted a few times. The rearrangement uses TRBV27 and TRBJ1-2; D is possibly TRBD1 (6 bases). Germline lookup yields CDR1 MNHEY and CDR2 SMNVEV (reference sequence). This CDR3 spans 12 amino acids. The ends were cut back, 6 bases at V and 8 bases at J, with 13 bases in the middle. The chain's CDR3 is CASSRGGDGYTF. The CDR3 DNA follows: TGTGCCAGCAGCAGGGGCGGGGACGGCTACACCTTC.

The rearrangement uses TRBV10-2 and TRBJ2-5; the match to TRBD2 covers 7 bases. Germline lookup yields CDR1 WSHSY and CDR2 SAAADI. The CDR3 has 16 residues. V gave up 1 base and J gave up 2 bases; unmatched junction bases: 7. CDR3 DNA sequence: TGCGCCAGCAGTGAGTTAAAGCGGGAAATACAAGAGACCCAGTACTTC. This sequence encodes CASSELKREIQETQYF.

V gene TRBV29-1 combines with J gene TRBJ2-5, with TRBD2 as a possible D gene (5 bases). Germline CDR1 is SQVTM and CDR2 is ANQGSEA. Trimming left V 1 base short and J 5 bases short, with 17 bases between. The CDR3 runs to 15 residues. The CDR3 DNA follows: TGCAGCGTTGAAGGAGGTAGCGTGCCTAGGGAGACCCAGTACTTC. This gives the protein CSVEGGSVPRETQYF.

V usage is TRBV30 and J usage is TRBJ2-7, with D tentatively TRBD2 (6 bases). CDR1 and CDR2 (germline): GTSNPN, SVGIG (reference sequence). The ends were cut back, 3 bases at V and 1 base at J, with 22 bases in the middle. The CDR3 consists of 17 residues. CDR3 amino acids: CAWSGGTEGGASYEQYF. As DNA, the CDR3 is TGTGCCTGGAGCGGGGGTACGGAGGGCGGAGCGTCCTACGAGCAGTACTTC. Variable domain in full (rest from reference TRBV30 and TRBJ2-7): SQTIHQWPATLVQPVGSPLSLECTVEGTSNPNLYWYRQAAGRGLQLLFYSVGIGQISSEVPQNLSASRPQDRQFILSSKKLLLSDSGFYLCAWSGGTEGGASYEQYFGPGTRLTVT.

The chain couples TRBV15 to TRBJ2-5; no definite D call. The CDR3 is made up of 15 amino acids. Trimming cost V 0 bases and J 5 bases, with 13 bases left between them. Looked up from germline, CDR1 is LNHNV and CDR2 is YYDKDF (reference sequence). CDR3 sequence: CATSRDRGLGETQYF. In DNA, the CDR3 is TGTGCCACCAGCAGAGATCGAGGCCTAGGGGAGACCCAGTACTTC.

J is TRBJ1-2 and V is TRBV9; D unresolved. The germline V gene has CDR1 SGDLS and CDR2 YYNGEE. The CDR3 has 14 amino acids. V was trimmed by 3 bases and J by 8 bases, leaving 17 bases between them. The CDR3 DNA reads as TGTGCCAGCAGCGCATCCTCCCAGGAACGGGGCTACACCTTC. Encoded protein: CASSASSQERGYTF.

This chain links TRBV27 with TRBJ2-1, with TRBD1 matching 11 bases. Germline-derived CDR1 and CDR2 are MNHEY and SMNVEV (reference sequence). The junction had 9 bases not matched to a gene; V was cut back by 1 base and J by 4 bases. CDR3 size: 18 residues. CDR3 in DNA: TGTGCCAGCAGTTTATTAGCAACCGGGACAGGGGGTTACAATGAGCAGTTCTTC. Its translation: CASSLLATGTGGYNEQFF.